These 18 T cell receptor beta chains originate from one sample sequenced in a study of blood T cell repertoires in COVID-19. Here immunoSEQ multiplex PCR was the method, and the copy in TCRdb shows in-frame clones only, minus some. The sample comprises tens of thousands of clones, around 84% of which are singletons, and approximately 22% rests with the top ten. The sample comprised peripheral blood. Receptors were obtained from a woman of 80 years or more in a cohort sampled during active or convalescent COVID-19.

This chain uses TRBV9 with TRBJ2-7, with 11 bases fitting TRBD2. The CDR3 runs to 19 residues. Trimming took 4 bases from V and 2 from J; bases not matched to a gene: 17. CDR1 is SGDLS, CDR2 YYNGEE, per germline. DNA for the CDR3: TGTGCCAGCAGCCCCACGGGGCTAGCGGGAGGTTACTACCCCTACGAGCAGTACGTC. It yields the protein CASSPTGLAGGYYPYEQYV.

This chain joins TRBV3-1 (or the pseudogene TRBV3-2) and TRBJ1-1; no reliable D call. The CDR3 totals 14 residues. The germline V gene encodes CDR1 LGHDT and CDR2 YNNKEL (reference sequence). Trimming stripped 2 bases from V and 1 base from J, with 8 bases between. The CDR3 bases are TGTGCCAGCAGCCAATTCGGGTCGAACACTGAAGCTTTCTTT. It translates to CASSQFGSNTEAFF.

The rearrangement uses TRBV18 and TRBJ1-1, with D tentatively TRBD1 (6 bases). The CDR3 contains 13 residues. V shed 6 bases and J shed 12 bases, with 20 bases lying between them. From germline, CDR1 is KGHSH and CDR2 LQKENI. CDR3 amino acids: CASSPTLSGETFF. CDR3 nucleotides: TGTGCCAGCTCTCCTACCTTATCAGGGGAAACTTTCTTT.

The CDR3 DNA reads as TGTGCCAGCAGCTTATCGGACTTCAGCGGAGGGACAAACATTCAGTACTTC. It codes for CASSLSDFSGGTNIQYF. The genes are TRBV7-9 and TRBJ2-4; possibly TRBD2 for D (6 bases). The CDR3 totals 17 residues. Germline V gives CDR1 SEHNR, CDR2 FQNEAQ (reference sequence). Trimming removed 2 bases at V and 6 bases at J, with 20 bases between.

A single count supports this clone. The gene calls are TRBV2 and TRBJ2-7; 7 bases line up with TRBD1. Germline CDR1 and CDR2: SNHLY and FYNNEI. The CDR3 has 12 amino acids. Germline trimming cut 4 bases from V and 4 bases from J; bases unmatched to any gene: 1. The CDR3 spells CASSVQGYEQYF. The CDR3 DNA reads TGTGCCAGCAGTGTACAGGGGTACGAGCAGTACTTC.

The chain uses TRBV7-2 and TRBJ2-2; tentative D call: TRBD2 (6 bases). The CDR3 has 15 amino acids. The V gene's germline CDR1 is SGHTA and CDR2 FQGNSA. V was cut by 4 bases and J by 6 bases, with 15 bases left in between. The CDR3 DNA reads TGTGCCAGCAGCTACCGGCTAGGGGAGGCCGGGGAGCTGTTTTTT. Protein product: CASSYRLGEAGELFF.

The V call is TRBV2, the J call TRBJ2-1; D is ambiguous. The CDR3 sequence is 13 residues long. Per germline, CDR1 SNHLY and CDR2 FYNNEI. Trimming pared 2 bases from V and 4 bases from J, leaving 6 bases between. The CDR3 DNA is TGTGCCAGCAGTGAACGGTGGTACAATGAGCAGTTCTTC. Protein: CASSERWYNEQFF.

The V call is TRBV28, the J call TRBJ1-5; D not certain. This CDR3 has 12 amino acids. Germline CDR1 MDHEN, CDR2 SYDVKM. The V gene lost 3 bases and the J gene lost 2 bases, with 2 bases spanning the gap. The DNA for the CDR3 is TGTGCCAGCAGTTTCGGCAATCAGCCCCAGCATTTT. This sequence encodes CASSFGNQPQHF. The variable domain in full, with the rest retrieved from reference TRBV28 and TRBJ1-5, is DVKVTQSSRYLVKRTGEKVFLECVQDMDHENMFWYRQDPGLGLRLIYFSYDVKMKEKGDIPEGYSVSREKKERFSLILESASTNQTSMYLCASSFGNQPQHFGDGTRLSIL.

The chain couples TRBV10-3 to TRBJ1-4; a weak D match, TRBD1 (6 bases). The germline V gene has CDR1 ENHRY and CDR2 SYGVKD. CDR3 length: 14 amino acids. V was clipped by 8 bases and J by 7 bases, with 17 bases between them. CDR3 bases: TGTGCCATCGGGGGTGTGCCAGGGGTTGAAAAACTGTTTTTT. It encodes CAIGGVPGVEKLFF.

The chain is built from TRBV24-1 and TRBJ2-7, with D perhaps matching TRBD2 (6 bases). There are 19 residues in the CDR3. CDR1 is KGHDR and CDR2 is SFDVKD in the germline V gene. V was shortened by 5 bases and J by 0 bases, with 25 bases between the two germline ends. CDR3 protein: CATSAPLAGPRWSSYEQYV. The DNA of the CDR3 is TGTGCCACCAGTGCCCCGTTGGCGGGGCCCAGGTGGAGCTCCTACGAGCAGTACGTC.

The genes are TRBV6-6 and TRBJ2-7, with TRBD2 identical over 14 bases. The CDR3 has 15 amino acids. V was clipped by 7 bases and J by 6 bases; unmatched bases: 8. The V gene's germline CDR1 is MNHNY and CDR2 SVGAGI (reference sequence). The CDR3 DNA sequence: TGTGCCAGCACCGAGGGACTAGCGGGAGTGCGCGAGCAGTACGTC. This sequence encodes CASTEGLAGVREQYV.

The genes are TRBV6-5 and TRBJ2-7; 11 nucleotides align to TRBD1. The V gene end was trimmed by 6 bases and the J gene end by 5 bases; junction bases not matched to a gene: 9. In germline, CDR1 is MNHEY, CDR2 SVGAGI. This CDR3 is 15 amino acids long. CDR3 sequence reads: CASSWDRGNPDEQYV. CDR3 nucleotides: TGTGCCAGCAGCTGGGACAGGGGGAATCCCGACGAGCAGTACGTC.

This rearrangement joins TRBV5-6 to TRBJ2-5; maybe TRBD2 (6 bases). The germline gives CDR1 SGHDT, CDR2 YYEEEE. V lost 2 bases and J lost 4, with 9 bases in between. There are 13 residues in the CDR3. CDR3: CASSFAGPETQYF. In nucleotides, the CDR3 is TGTGCCAGCAGCTTTGCGGGGCCAGAGACCCAGTACTTC.

This clone was seen a handful of times. The V and J genes are TRBV24-1 and TRBJ1-2, with a possible D match to TRBD1 (5 bases). The CDR3 covers 18 residues. Trimming removed 5 bases at V and 0 bases at J, with 21 bases between. Germline loops: CDR1 KGHDR, CDR2 SFDVKD. In DNA form, the CDR3 reads TGTGCCACCAGTGGTCCTGTTGGGGCAGGGAAAGCTAACTATGGCTACACCTTC. It specifies CATSGPVGAGKANYGYTF.

The chain's CDR3 is CASSRTSSNEQFF. The CDR3 DNA reads TGTGCCAGCAGCAGGACTAGTTCCAATGAGCAGTTCTTC. This chain uses TRBV5-6 with TRBJ2-1; 7 bases match TRBD2. Germline V lookup: CDR1 SGHDT, CDR2 YYEEEE. The V and J ends lost 4 bases and 6 bases, in that order; junction bases with no gene match: 4. The CDR3 sequence is 13 residues long.

The CDR3 region is CASSPGQAVRKDTQYF. CDR3 DNA: TGCGCCAGCAGCCCCGGACAGGCGGTTAGAAAAGATACGCAGTATTTT. V usage is TRBV5-1 and J usage is TRBJ2-3; 7 bases are a match to TRBD1. Losses at the gene ends were 4 bases for V and 5 bases for J; bases not matched to a gene: 13. The CDR3 extends over 16 amino acids. Germline CDR1 reads SGHRS; CDR2 reads YFSETQ.

This clone was detected once. This sequence joins TRBV3-1 (or the pseudogene TRBV3-2) and TRBJ2-1, with D perhaps matching TRBD2 (6 bases). V dropped 1 base and J dropped 3 bases, with 13 bases sitting between them. The CDR3 loop spans 16 amino acids. Germline values: CDR1 LGHDT, CDR2 YNNKEL (reference sequence). CDR3 bases: TGTGCCAGCAGCCAAGTTATCGGGACTCACTACAATGAGCAGTTCTTC. As protein: CASSQVIGTHYNEQFF.

J is TRBJ1-4 and V is TRBV7-8, with D possibly being TRBD1 (5 bases). CDR1 and CDR2 (germline): SGHVS, FQNEAQ. V was cut by 3 bases and J by 8 bases, with 16 bases left in between. The CDR3 sequence is 15 residues long. The CDR3 DNA follows: TGTGCCAGCAGCTTGGGTCGGGGGGGAACCGAAAAACTGTTTTTT. As protein: CASSLGRGGTEKLFF. The entire variable domain, with the rest obtained from reference TRBV7-8 and TRBJ1-4, is as follows: GAGVSQSPRYKVAKRGQDVALRCDPISGHVSLFWYQQALGQGPEFLTYFQNEAQLDKSGLPSDRFFAERPEGSVSTLKIQRTQQEDSAVYLCASSLGRGGTEKLFFGSGTQLSVL.